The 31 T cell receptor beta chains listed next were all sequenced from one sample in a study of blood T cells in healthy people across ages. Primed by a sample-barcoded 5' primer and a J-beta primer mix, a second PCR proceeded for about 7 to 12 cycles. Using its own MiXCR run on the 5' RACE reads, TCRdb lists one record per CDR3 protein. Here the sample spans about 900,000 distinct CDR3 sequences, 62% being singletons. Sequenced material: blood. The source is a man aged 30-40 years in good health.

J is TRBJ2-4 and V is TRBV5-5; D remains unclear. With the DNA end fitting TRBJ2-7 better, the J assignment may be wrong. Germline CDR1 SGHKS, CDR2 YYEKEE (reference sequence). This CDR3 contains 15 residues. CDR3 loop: CASSLEDIYYYEQYF. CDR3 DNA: TGTGCCAGCAGCTTGGAAGATATCTACTACTACGAGCAGTACTTC.

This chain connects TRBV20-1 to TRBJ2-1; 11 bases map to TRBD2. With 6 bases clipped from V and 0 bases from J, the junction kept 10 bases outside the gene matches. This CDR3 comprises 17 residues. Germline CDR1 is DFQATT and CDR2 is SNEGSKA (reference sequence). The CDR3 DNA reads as TGCAGTGCGGTGGGGCTAGCGGGGGGCCGCTCCTACAATGAGCAGTTCTTC. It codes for CSAVGLAGGRSYNEQFF.

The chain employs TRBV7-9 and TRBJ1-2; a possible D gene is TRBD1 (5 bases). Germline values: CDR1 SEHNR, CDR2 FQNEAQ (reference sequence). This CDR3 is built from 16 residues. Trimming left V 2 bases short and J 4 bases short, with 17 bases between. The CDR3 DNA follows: TGTGCCAGCAGCTTAACCGTGGTCAGGGAGGCCTATGGCTACACCTTC. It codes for CASSLTVVREAYGYTF.

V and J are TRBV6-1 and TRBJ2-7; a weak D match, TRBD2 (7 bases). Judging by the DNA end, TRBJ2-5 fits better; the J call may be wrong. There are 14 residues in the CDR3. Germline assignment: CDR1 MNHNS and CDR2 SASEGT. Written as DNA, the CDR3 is TGTGCCAGCATCTACGGGGGGCCGTACGGGACCCAGTACTTC. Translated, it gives CASIYGGPYGTQYF.

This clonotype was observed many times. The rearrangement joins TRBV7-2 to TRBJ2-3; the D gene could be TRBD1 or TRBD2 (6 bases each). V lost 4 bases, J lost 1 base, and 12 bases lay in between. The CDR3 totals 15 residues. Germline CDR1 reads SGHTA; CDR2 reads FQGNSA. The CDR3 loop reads CASSSTGARTDTQYF. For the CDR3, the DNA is TGTGCCAGCAGCTCGACGGGGGCCCGCACAGATACGCAGTATTTT. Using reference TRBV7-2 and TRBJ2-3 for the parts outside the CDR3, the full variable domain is GAGVSQSPSNKVTEKGKDVELRCDPISGHTALYWYRQSLGQGLEFLIYFQGNSAPDKSGLPSDRFSAERTGGSVSTLTIQRTQQEDSAVYLCASSSTGARTDTQYFGPGTRLTVL.

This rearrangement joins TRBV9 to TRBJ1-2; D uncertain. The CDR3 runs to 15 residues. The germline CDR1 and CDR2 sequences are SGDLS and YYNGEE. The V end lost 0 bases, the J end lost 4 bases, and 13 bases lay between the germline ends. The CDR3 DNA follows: TGTGCCAGCAGCGTAGCGTCGAGAGGTCCCTATGGCTACACCTTC. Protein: CASSVASRGPYGYTF.

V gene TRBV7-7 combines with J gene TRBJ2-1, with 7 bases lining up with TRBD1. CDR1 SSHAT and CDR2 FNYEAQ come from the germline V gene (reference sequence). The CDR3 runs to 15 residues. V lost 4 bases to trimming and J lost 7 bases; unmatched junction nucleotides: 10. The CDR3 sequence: CASSSGQQGRNEQFF. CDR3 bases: TGTGCCAGCAGCTCAGGTCAACAGGGGCGAAATGAGCAGTTCTTC.

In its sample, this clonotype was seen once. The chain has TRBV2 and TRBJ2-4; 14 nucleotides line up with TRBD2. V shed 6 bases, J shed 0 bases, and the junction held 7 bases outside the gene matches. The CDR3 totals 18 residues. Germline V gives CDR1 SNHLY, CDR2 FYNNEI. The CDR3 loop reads CASSERLAGGLAKNIQYF. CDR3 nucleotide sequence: TGTGCCAGCAGCGAGAGACTAGCGGGGGGGTTAGCCAAAAACATTCAGTACTTC.

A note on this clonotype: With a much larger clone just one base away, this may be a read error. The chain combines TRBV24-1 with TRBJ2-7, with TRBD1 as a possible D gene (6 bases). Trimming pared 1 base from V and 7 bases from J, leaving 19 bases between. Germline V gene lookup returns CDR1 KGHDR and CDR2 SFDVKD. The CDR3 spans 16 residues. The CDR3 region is CATSDLGGFAYNEQYF. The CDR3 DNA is TGTGCCACCAGTGATTTAGGGGGATTTGCCTACAATGAGCAGTACTTC.

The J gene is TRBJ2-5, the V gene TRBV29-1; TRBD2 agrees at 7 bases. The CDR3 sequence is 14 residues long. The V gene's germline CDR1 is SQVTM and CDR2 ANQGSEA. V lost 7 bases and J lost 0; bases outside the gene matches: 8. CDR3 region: CSAPLGGYQETQYF. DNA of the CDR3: TGCAGCGCTCCCCTGGGGGGGTACCAAGAGACCCAGTACTTC.

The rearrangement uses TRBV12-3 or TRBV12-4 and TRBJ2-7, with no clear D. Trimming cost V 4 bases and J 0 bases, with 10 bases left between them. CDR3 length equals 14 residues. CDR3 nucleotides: TGTGCCAGCAGTTCCCAGTGGGTCTCCTACGAGCAGTACTTC. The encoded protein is CASSSQWVSYEQYF.

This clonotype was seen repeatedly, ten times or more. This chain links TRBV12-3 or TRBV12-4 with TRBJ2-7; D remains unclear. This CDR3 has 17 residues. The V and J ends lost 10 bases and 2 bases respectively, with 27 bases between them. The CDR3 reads CATKSMPENSRAYEQYF. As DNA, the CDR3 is TGTGCCACCAAGTCCATGCCAGAAAATAGCCGAGCCTACGAGCAGTACTTC.

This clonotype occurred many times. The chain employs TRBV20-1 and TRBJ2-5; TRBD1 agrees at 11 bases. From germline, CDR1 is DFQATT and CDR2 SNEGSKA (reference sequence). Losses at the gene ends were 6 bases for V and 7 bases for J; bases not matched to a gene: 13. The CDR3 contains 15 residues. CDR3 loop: CSATIRDRGMVTQYF. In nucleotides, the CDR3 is TGCAGTGCCACGATCCGGGACAGGGGGATGGTGACCCAGTACTTC.

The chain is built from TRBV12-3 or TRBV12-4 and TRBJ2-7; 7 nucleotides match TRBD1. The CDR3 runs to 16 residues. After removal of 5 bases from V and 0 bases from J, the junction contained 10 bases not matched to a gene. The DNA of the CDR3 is TGTGCCAGCAGTATAACAGGGGCGAGGGGCTCCTACGAGCAGTACTTC. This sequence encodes CASSITGARGSYEQYF.

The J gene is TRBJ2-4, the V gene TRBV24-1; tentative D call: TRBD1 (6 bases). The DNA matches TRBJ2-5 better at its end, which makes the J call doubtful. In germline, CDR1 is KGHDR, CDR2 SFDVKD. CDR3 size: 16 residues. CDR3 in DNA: TGTGCCACCAGTGACCGGACAGAACTATGGGAAGAGACCCAGTACTTC. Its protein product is CATSDRTELWEETQYF.

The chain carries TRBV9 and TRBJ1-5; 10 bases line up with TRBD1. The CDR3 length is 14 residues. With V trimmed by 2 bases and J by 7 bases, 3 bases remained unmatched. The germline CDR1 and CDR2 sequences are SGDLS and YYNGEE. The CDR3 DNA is TGTGCCAGCAGCGTGGGGACAGGGGAACAGCCCCAGCATTTT. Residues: CASSVGTGEQPQHF.

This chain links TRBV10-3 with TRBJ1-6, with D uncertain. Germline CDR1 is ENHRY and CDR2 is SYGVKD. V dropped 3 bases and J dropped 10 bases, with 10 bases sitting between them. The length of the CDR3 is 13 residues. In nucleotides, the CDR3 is TGTGCCATCAGTGATAGGGCGGTATCACCCCTCCACTTT. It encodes CAISDRAVSPLHF.

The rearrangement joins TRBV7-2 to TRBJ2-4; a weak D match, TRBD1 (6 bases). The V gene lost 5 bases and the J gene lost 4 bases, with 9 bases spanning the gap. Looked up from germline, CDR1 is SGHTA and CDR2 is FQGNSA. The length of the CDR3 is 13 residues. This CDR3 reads CASSRTGKNIQYF. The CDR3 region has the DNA TGTGCCAGCAGCCGAACAGGGAAAAACATTCAGTACTTC.

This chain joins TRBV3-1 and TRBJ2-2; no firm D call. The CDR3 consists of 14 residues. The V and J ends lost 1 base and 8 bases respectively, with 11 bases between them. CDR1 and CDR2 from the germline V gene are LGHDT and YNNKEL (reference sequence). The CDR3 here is CASSQAPGSGELFF. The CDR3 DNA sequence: TGTGCCAGCAGCCAAGCGCCCGGATCAGGGGAGCTGTTTTTT.

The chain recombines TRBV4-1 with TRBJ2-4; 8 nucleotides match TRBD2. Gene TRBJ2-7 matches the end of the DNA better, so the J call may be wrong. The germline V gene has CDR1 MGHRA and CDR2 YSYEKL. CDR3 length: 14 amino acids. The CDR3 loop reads CASSPFRTSNEQYF. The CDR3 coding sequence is TGCGCCAGCAGCCCCTTCCGGACTAGCAACGAGCAGTACTTC.

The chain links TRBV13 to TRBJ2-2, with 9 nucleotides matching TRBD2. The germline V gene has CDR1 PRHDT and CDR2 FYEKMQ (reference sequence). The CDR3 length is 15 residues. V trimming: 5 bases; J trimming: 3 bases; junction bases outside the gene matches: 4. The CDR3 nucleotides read TGTGCCAGCAGCCAGGGACTAGCCCACACCGGGGAGCTGTTTTTT. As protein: CASSQGLAHTGELFF.

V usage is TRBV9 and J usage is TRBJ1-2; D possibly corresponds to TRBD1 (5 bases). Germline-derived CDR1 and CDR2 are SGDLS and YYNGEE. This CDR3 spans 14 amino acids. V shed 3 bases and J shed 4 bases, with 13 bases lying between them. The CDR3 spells CASSGQTATYGYTF. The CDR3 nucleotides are TGTGCCAGCAGCGGCCAGACAGCAACCTATGGCTACACCTTC.

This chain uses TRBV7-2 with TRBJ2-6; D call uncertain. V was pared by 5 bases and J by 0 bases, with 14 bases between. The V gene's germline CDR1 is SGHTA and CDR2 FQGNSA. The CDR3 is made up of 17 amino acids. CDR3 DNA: TGTGCCAGCAGCCCCCTCGGGCGGTCCTCTGGGGCCAACGTCCTGACTTTC. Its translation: CASSPLGRSSGANVLTF.

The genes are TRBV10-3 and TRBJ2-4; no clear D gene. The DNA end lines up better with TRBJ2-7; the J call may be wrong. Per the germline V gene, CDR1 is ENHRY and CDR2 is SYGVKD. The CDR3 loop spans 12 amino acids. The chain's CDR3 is CAISVSDYEQYF. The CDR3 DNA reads TGTGCCATCAGTGTTTCGGACTACGAGCAGTACTTC.

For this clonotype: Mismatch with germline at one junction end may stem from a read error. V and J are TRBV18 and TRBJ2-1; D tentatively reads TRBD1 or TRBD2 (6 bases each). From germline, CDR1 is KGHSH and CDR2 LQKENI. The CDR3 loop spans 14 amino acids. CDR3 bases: TGTGCCAGCTCATGGACGGAGGGGGGCAATGAGCTGTTCTTC. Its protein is CASSWTEGGNELFF.

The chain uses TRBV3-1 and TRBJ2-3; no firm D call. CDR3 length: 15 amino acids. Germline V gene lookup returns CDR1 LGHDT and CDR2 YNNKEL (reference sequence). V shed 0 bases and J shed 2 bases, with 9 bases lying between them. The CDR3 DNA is TGTGCCAGCAGCCAAGAATTGGGGATCACAGATACGCAGTATTTT. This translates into CASSQELGITDTQYF.

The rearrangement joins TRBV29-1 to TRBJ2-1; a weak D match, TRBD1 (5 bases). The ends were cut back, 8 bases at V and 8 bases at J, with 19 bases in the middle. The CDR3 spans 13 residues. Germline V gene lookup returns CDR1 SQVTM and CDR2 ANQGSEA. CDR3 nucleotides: TGCAGCCTCGCAAAGGGGTTGACCCATGAGCAGTTCTTC. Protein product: CSLAKGLTHEQFF.

Written as DNA, the CDR3 is TGTGCCAGCAGTGGAAGACTAGCGAGGCTGAACGAGCAGTACTTC. Translated: CASSGRLARLNEQYF. The rearrangement joins TRBV6-1 to TRBJ2-5, with 8 bases lining up with TRBD2. The J call is doubtful: the DNA matches TRBJ2-7 better. The germline CDR1 and CDR2 sequences are MNHNS and SASEGT. CDR3 size: 15 residues.

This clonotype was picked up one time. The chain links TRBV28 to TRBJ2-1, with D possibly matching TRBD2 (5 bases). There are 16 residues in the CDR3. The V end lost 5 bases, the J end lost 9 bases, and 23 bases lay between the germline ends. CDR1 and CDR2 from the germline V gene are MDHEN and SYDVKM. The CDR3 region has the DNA TGTGCCAGCAGTATACCACCCGAGGGTATTACAAGTGAGCAGTTCTTC. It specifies CASSIPPEGITSEQFF.

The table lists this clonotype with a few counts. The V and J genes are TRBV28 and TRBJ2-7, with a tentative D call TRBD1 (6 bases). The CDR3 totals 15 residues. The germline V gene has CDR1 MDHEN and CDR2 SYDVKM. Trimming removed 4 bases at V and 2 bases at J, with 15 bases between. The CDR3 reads CASSSGTSLPYEQYF. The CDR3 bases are TGTGCCAGCAGTTCGGGGACATCCCTTCCCTACGAGCAGTACTTC.

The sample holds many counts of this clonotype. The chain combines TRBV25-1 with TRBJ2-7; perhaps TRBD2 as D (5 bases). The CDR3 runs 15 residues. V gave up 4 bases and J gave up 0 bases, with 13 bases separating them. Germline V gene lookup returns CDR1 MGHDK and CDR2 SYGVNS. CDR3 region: CASSGREGYSYEQYF. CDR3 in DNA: TGTGCCAGCAGTGGCCGCGAGGGCTACTCCTACGAGCAGTACTTC.